The 21 T cell receptor beta chains in this list originate from one sample, sequenced in a study of blood T cell repertoires in COVID-19 (dated by TCRdb to 2020 to 2022). The protocol used for the library was the immunoSEQ multiplex PCR assay. TCRdb provides this immuneACCESS table in a form limited to in-frame rearrangements. Some clones are lacking; in checked studies, under half of them reflect an unresolved V gene, and why the rest are absent is not known. For this sample there are some 100,000 clones; 91% appear just once. Over 0.95% of the sample is in the top ten clones. The material sequenced was peripheral blood. The receptors derive from a man between 60 and 70 years old with acute or convalescent COVID-19.

V and J are TRBV6-5 and TRBJ2-3, with TRBD2 matching over 12 bases. The germline CDR1 and CDR2 sequences are MNHEY and SVGAGI. With 5 bases clipped from V and 5 bases from J, the junction kept 5 bases outside the gene matches. The CDR3 totals 15 residues. CDR3 nucleotide sequence: TGTGCCAGCAGTCGACTAGCGGGAGAGGGAGATACGCAGTATTTT. Translation gives CASSRLAGEGDTQYF.

The genes are TRBV6-1 and TRBJ1-2; 7 bases map to TRBD1. The germline V gene encodes CDR1 MNHNS and CDR2 SASEGT. There are 14 residues in the CDR3. V lost 2 bases to trimming and J lost 3 bases; unmatched junction nucleotides: 3. The CDR3 reads CASSENRGDYGYTF. CDR3 DNA: TGTGCCAGCAGTGAAAACAGGGGAGACTATGGCTACACCTTC.

The chain couples TRBV6-2 or TRBV6-3 to TRBJ2-2; 9 bases agree with TRBD2. This CDR3 is built from 15 residues. With 2 bases clipped from V and 7 bases from J, the junction kept 5 bases outside the gene matches. Germline V gene data show CDR1 as MNHEY and CDR2 as SVGEGT. The CDR3: CASSYDVAGVGELFF. CDR3 DNA sequence: TGTGCCAGCAGTTACGACGTAGCGGGAGTCGGGGAGCTGTTTTTT.

The chain links TRBV5-5 to TRBJ1-5; 8 bases align to TRBD1. After removal of 2 bases from V and 6 bases from J, the junction contained 7 bases not matched to a gene. Germline V gene lookup returns CDR1 SGHKS and CDR2 YYEKEE (reference sequence). The CDR3 length is 15 residues. The CDR3 here is CASSFRTGPTQPQHF. The CDR3 DNA follows: TGTGCCAGCAGCTTCCGGACAGGGCCGACTCAGCCCCAGCATTTT.

This clone was detected only once. The CDR3 region has the DNA TGTGCCAGCAGTGTTACAGGACCCAGCTCTGGAAACACCATATATTTT. Translated: CASSVTGPSSGNTIYF. The gene calls are TRBV6-1 and TRBJ1-3; weak D call: TRBD1 (5 bases). CDR3 length equals 16 residues. Germline V lookup: CDR1 MNHNS, CDR2 SASEGT. The V and J ends lost 4 bases and 0 bases respectively, with 13 bases between them.

This clone was recorded once. The chain recombines TRBV6-1 with TRBJ2-5; D is possibly TRBD2 (5 bases). Trimming shortened V by 1 base and J by 4 bases, and 13 bases separated the two germline ends. The length of the CDR3 is 15 residues. CDR1 is MNHNS, CDR2 SASEGT, per germline. The CDR3 DNA sequence: TGTGCCAGCAGTGAAGGAGGTTGGACTTCAGAGACCCAGTACTTC. It yields the protein CASSEGGWTSETQYF.

On this clone: The junction shows a germline mismatch at one end, possibly a read error. The chain combines TRBV4-1 with TRBJ2-7; D perhaps matches TRBD2 (5 bases). This CDR3 is 14 amino acids long. Germline CDR1 and CDR2: MGHRA and YSYEKL. CDR3 loop: CASSYTRSSDEQYF. The CDR3 bases are TGCGCCAGCAGCTACACTAGATCCTCCGACGAGCAGTACTTC.

The chain has TRBV28 and TRBJ1-4; D gene ambiguous. This CDR3 spans 15 amino acids. Trimming removed 6 bases at V and 4 bases at J, with 15 bases between. The germline V gene encodes CDR1 MDHEN and CDR2 SYDVKM. CDR3 amino acids: CASSATGLGNEKLFF. CDR3 nucleotides: TGTGCCAGCAGCGCGACCGGGTTGGGTAATGAAAAACTGTTTTTT.

The J gene is TRBJ1-1, the V gene TRBV29-1, with TRBD1 identical over 7 bases. Germline CDR1 is SQVTM and CDR2 is ANQGSEA. V lost 3 bases and J lost 5; bases outside the gene matches: 12. This CDR3 contains 15 residues. CDR3 region: CSVDFDEGAWTEAFF. The CDR3 region has the DNA TGCAGCGTTGATTTTGACGAGGGGGCTTGGACTGAAGCTTTCTTT. Variable domain in full (rest from reference TRBV29-1 and TRBJ1-1): SAVISQKPSRDICQRGTSLTIQCQVDSQVTMMFWYRQQPGQSLTLIATANQGSEATYESGFVIDKFPISRPNLTFSTLTVSNMSPEDSSIYLCSVDFDEGAWTEAFFGQGTRLTVV.

The rearrangement uses TRBV7-8 and TRBJ1-2; D might be TRBD1 (5 bases). Trimming removed 5 bases at V and 10 bases at J, with 20 bases between. This CDR3 contains 14 residues. Germline V gene data show CDR1 as SGHVS and CDR2 as FQNEAQ. The CDR3 loop is CASSPSGSGGFYTF. In DNA form, the CDR3 reads TGTGCCAGCAGCCCTAGCGGCAGTGGGGGGTTCTACACCTTC.

This chain connects TRBV10-2 to TRBJ2-3; 8 positions agree with TRBD2. Trimming at V came to 7 bases and at J to 3 bases, leaving 3 bases not matched to a gene. CDR1 is WSHSY, CDR2 SAAADI, per germline. The CDR3 is 13 residues long. The CDR3 reads CASIIAGTDTQYF. The CDR3 DNA reads as TGCGCCAGCATAATAGCGGGAACAGATACGCAGTATTTT.

As DNA, the CDR3 is TGCGCCAGCAGCCAAGTGGCCCCTTTGCGGGACTTTCTGTATTTT. The encoded protein is CASSQVAPLRDFLYF. The V gene is TRBV4-1, the J gene TRBJ2-3, with a tentative D call TRBD2 (6 bases). The CDR3 runs to 15 residues. The germline gives CDR1 MGHRA, CDR2 YSYEKL. The ends were cut back, 1 base at V and 14 bases at J, with 22 bases in the middle.

The chain employs TRBV19 and TRBJ1-1; a possible D gene is TRBD1 (5 bases). Germline loops: CDR1 LNHDA, CDR2 SQIVND (reference sequence). The CDR3 has 12 residues. Deletions cut 7 bases from V and 4 bases from J, with 10 bases between. CDR3 sequence (DNA): TGTGCCAGTAAGGGGATGGGCACTGAAGCTTTCTTT. Translating it yields CASKGMGTEAFF.

The rearrangement uses TRBV5-1 and TRBJ2-5, with 8 positions matching TRBD2. Germline CDR1 is SGHRS and CDR2 is YFSETQ. The V gene end was trimmed by 2 bases and the J gene end by 1 base; junction bases not matched to a gene: 4. The CDR3 contains 15 residues. The DNA of the CDR3 is TGCGCCAGCAGCTTAAGGGCGGGGGGCCAAGAGACCCAGTACTTC. Its translation is CASSLRAGGQETQYF.

The V and J genes are TRBV5-4 and TRBJ2-5, with 10 bases that match TRBD2. The CDR3 loop spans 15 amino acids. The V gene end was trimmed by 3 bases and the J gene end by 1 base; junction bases not matched to a gene: 3. Germline loops: CDR1 SGHNT, CDR2 YYREEE (reference sequence). The CDR3 protein is CASSSTSGPQETQYF. CDR3 nucleotides: TGTGCCAGCAGCTCGACTAGCGGGCCCCAAGAGACCCAGTACTTC.

This clone has just a few counts. The chain combines TRBV5-1 with TRBJ2-3, with TRBD1 matching 8 bases. Germline CDR1 and CDR2: SGHRS and YFSETQ. V shed 4 bases and J 0 bases; nucleotides not matched to a gene: 7. This CDR3 contains 16 residues. The CDR3 coding sequence is TGCGCCAGCAGCAAACAGGGGGGACCTAGCACAGATACGCAGTATTTT. Amino acids: CASSKQGGPSTDTQYF.

This chain connects TRBV27 to TRBJ1-1; D is possibly TRBD1 (5 bases). V dropped 6 bases and J dropped 0 bases, with 11 bases sitting between them. This CDR3 spans 14 amino acids. CDR1 MNHEY and CDR2 SMNVEV come from the germline V gene (reference sequence). CDR3 protein: CASSPGGLNTEAFF. The CDR3, as DNA: TGTGCCAGCAGCCCCGGGGGTTTGAACACTGAAGCTTTCTTT.

The chain is built from TRBV5-1 and TRBJ2-3; unclear D gene. This CDR3 comprises 13 residues. Germline V gives CDR1 SGHRS, CDR2 YFSETQ. V lost 4 bases and J 2 bases, leaving 8 bases between the germline ends. The CDR3 DNA sequence: TGCGCCAGCAGCCCAGACAACACAGATACGCAGTATTTT. It translates to CASSPDNTDTQYF.

The table lists this clone with a few counts. This chain joins TRBV11-2 and TRBJ1-2, with TRBD1 matching 10 bases. Losses at the gene ends were 9 bases for V and 8 bases for J; bases not matched to a gene: 9. The CDR3 covers 13 residues. The germline CDR1 and CDR2 sequences are SGHAT and FQNNGV. The CDR3 sequence is CASKGTGVGGYTF. The DNA of the CDR3 is TGTGCCAGTAAAGGGACAGGGGTAGGGGGCTACACCTTC. Based on the CDR3 plus reference TRBV11-2 and TRBJ1-2, the full variable domain is EAGVAQSPRYKIIEKRQSVAFWCNPISGHATLYWYQQILGQGPKLLIQFQNNGVVDDSQLPKDRFSAERLKGVDSTLKIQPAKLEDSAVYLCASKGTGVGGYTFGSGTRLTVV.

The chain combines TRBV5-5 with TRBJ2-5; D is unclear. Trimming stripped 0 bases from V and 3 bases from J, with 15 bases between. The germline V gene has CDR1 SGHKS and CDR2 YYEKEE (reference sequence). The CDR3 has 16 residues. CDR3 residues: CASSLGALPSEETQYF. CDR3 nucleotides: TGTGCCAGCAGCTTGGGGGCTTTACCCTCAGAAGAGACCCAGTACTTC.

The V and J genes are TRBV24-1 and TRBJ2-1; D is perhaps TRBD2 (5 bases). The CDR3 extends over 15 amino acids. Trimming removed 5 bases from V and 5 bases from J, with 15 bases in between. Germline V lookup: CDR1 KGHDR, CDR2 SFDVKD. CDR3 region: CATSAYGNPNNEQFF. The CDR3, as DNA: TGTGCCACCAGTGCGTACGGGAACCCAAACAATGAGCAGTTCTTC.